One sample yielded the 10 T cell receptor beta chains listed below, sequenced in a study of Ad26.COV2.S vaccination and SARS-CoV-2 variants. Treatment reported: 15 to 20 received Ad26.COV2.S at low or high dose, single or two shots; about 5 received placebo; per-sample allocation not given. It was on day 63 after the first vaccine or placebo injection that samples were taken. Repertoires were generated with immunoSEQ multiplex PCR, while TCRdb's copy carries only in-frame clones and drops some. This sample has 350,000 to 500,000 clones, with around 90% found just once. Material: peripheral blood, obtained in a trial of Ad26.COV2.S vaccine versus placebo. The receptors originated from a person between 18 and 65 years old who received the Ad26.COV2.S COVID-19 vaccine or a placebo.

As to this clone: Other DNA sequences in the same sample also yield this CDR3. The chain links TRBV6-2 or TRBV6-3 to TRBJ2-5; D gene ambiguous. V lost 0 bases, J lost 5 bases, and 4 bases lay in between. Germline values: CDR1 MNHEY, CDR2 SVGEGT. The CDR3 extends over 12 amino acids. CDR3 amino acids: CASSYSPETQYF. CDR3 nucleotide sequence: TGTGCCAGCAGTTACTCACCTGAGACCCAGTACTTC.

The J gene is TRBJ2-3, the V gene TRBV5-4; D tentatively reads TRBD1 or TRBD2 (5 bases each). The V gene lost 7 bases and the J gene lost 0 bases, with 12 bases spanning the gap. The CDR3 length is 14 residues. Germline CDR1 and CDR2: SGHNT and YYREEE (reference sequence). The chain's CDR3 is CASYPGPSTDTQYF. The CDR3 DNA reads TGTGCCAGCTATCCGGGACCTAGCACAGATACGCAGTATTTT.

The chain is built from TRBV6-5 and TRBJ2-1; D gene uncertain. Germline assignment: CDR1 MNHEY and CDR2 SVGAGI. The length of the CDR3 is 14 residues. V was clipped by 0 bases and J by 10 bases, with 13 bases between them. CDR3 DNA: TGTGCCAGCAGTTACTCTTACCCCGGTGGAGAGCAGTTCTTC. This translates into CASSYSYPGGEQFF.

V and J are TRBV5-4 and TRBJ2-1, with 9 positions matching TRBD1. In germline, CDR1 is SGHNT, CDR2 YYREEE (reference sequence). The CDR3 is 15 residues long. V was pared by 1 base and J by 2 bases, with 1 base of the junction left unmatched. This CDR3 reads CASSLYRGPYNEQFF. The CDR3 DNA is TGTGCCAGCAGCTTGTACAGGGGGCCCTACAATGAGCAGTTCTTC.

The CDR3 region is CASKRETNYGYTF. For the CDR3, the DNA is TGTGCCAGTAAGCGGGAGACTAACTATGGCTACACCTTC. The V and J genes are TRBV19 and TRBJ1-2; no definite D call. The CDR3 runs to 13 residues. V was pared by 7 bases and J by 0 bases, with 9 bases between. Germline CDR1 LNHDA, CDR2 SQIVND (reference sequence).

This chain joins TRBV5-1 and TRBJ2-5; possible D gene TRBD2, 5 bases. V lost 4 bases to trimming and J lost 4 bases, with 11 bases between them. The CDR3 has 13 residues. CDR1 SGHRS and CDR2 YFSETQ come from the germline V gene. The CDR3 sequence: CASSEGSGETQYF. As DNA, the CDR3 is TGCGCCAGCAGCGAGGGATCCGGAGAGACCCAGTACTTC.

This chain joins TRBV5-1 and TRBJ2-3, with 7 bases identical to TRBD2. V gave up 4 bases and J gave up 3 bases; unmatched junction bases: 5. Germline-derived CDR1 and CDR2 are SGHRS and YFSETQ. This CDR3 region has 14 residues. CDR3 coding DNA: TGCGCCAGCAGCGGCGGGAGATGGACAGATACGCAGTATTTT. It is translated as CASSGGRWTDTQYF. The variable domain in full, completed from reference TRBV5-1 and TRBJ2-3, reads KAGVTQTPRYLIKTRGQQVTLSCSPISGHRSVSWYQQTPGQGLQFLFEYFSETQRNKGNFPGRFSGRQFSNSRSEMNVSTLELGDSALYLCASSGGRWTDTQYFGPGTRLTVL.

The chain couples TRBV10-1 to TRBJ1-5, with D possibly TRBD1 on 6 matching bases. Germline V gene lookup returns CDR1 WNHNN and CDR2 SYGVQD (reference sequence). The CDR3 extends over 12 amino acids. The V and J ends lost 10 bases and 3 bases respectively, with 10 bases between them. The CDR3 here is CANREDNQPQHF. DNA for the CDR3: TGCGCCAACAGGGAGGACAATCAGCCCCAGCATTTT.

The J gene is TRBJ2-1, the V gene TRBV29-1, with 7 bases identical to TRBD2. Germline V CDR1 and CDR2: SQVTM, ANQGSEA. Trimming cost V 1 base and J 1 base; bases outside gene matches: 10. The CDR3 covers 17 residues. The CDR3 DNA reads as TGCAGCGTTGAAGGAACGGCGGGAGTGGGTTCCTACAATGAGCAGTTCTTC. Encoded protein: CSVEGTAGVGSYNEQFF.

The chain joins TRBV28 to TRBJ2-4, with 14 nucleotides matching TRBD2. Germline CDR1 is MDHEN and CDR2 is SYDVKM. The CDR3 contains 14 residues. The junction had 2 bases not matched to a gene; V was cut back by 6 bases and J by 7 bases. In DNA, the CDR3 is TGTGCCAGCAGCCGACTAGCGGGAGGGAACATTCAGTACTTC. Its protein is CASSRLAGGNIQYF.